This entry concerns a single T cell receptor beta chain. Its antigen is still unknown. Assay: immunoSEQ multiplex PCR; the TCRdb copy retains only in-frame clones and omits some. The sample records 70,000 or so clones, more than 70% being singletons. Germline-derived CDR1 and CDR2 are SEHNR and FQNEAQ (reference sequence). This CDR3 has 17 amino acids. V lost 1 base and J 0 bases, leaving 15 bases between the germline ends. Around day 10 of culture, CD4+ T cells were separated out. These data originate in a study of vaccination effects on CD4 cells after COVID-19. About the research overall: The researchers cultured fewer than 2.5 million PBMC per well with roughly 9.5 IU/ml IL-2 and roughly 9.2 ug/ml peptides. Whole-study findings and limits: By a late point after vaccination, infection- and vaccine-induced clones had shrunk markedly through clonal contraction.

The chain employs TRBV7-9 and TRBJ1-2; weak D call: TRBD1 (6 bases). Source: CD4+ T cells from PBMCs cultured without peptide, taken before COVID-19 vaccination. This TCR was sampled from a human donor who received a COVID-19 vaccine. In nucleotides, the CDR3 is TGTGCCAGCAGCTTAGGCGGTGGGGGCCGAGCTAACTATGGCTACACCTTC. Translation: CASSLGGGGRANYGYTF.